This T cell receptor (beta chain) was captured in a study of post-analysis software for immune sequencing data. As for the study in general: Clinical courses comprised relapsing-remitting, secondary progressive and progressive-relapsing multiple sclerosis.

The TCR beta cDNA libraries carried unique molecular identifiers. TCRdb passed the PCR reads through MiXCR, listing each CDR3 protein once. Of under 650,000 distinct CDR3 sequences detected, 44% appear once; the ten largest clones hold 1.5% to 2%. The count of this clonotype is one. The receptor was derived from a girl aged 5 to 17 with multiple sclerosis. Material for sequencing was blood.

Here the CDR3 reads CASSSRATGSYGYTF. The CDR3 coding sequence is TGTGCCAGCAGCAGCAGGGCCACGGGATCCTATGGCTACACCTTC. The gene calls are TRBV12-3 or TRBV12-4 and TRBJ1-2; the D gene is possibly TRBD1 (5 bases). The CDR3 runs to 15 residues. V lost 6 bases to trimming and J lost 4 bases, with 18 bases between them.